Sequencing of this T cell receptor beta chain was carried out in a study of cytomegalovirus exposure and HLA in healthy donors. Study-level background: Both the 100 to 150 validation repertoires and the roughly 700 first-cohort repertoires used the same platform, as reported by a later analysis. General study findings and limits: The study found most TCR sequences rare, yet found some public TCRs in many donors. The authors enumerated roughly 180 TCR beta chains as linked to cytomegalovirus.

Sequencing used immunoSEQ multiplex PCR; TCRdb keeps in-frame clones, though not all of them. Here the sample spans roughly 120,000 clones, about 90% being singletons. Concerning this clone: Its antigen is undetermined.

Trimming pared 5 bases from V and 2 bases from J, leaving 12 bases between. Germline V gene data show CDR1 as SEHNR and CDR2 as FQNEAQ (reference sequence). The CDR3 sequence is 14 residues long. The donors were part of the validation cohort, which consisted of 120 subjects and was separate from the first cohort of 600 to 850 subjects. This TCR came from a man between 25 and 39 years old in good health and CMV-seronegative. The V call is TRBV7-9, the J call TRBJ1-1; D gene uncertain. Sequenced input: PBMCs. The CDR3 bases are TGTGCCAGCAGCCCCCGGAACTACAACACTGAAGCTTTCTTT. Encoded protein: CASSPRNYNTEAFF.